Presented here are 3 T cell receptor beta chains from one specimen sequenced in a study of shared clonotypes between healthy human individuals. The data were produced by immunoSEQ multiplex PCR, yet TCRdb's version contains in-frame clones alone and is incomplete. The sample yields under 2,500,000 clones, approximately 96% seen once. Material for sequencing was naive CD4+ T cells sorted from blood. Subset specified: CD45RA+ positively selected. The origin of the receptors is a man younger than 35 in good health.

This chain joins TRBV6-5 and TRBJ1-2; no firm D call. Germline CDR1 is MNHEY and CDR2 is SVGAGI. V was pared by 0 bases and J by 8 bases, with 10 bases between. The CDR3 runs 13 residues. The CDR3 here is CASSYSQADGYTF. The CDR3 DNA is TGTGCCAGCAGTTACTCGCAGGCCGACGGCTACACCTTC.

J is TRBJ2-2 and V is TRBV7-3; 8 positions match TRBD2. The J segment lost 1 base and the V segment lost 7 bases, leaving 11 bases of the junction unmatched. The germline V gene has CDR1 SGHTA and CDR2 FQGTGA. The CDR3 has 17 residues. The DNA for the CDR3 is TGTGCCAGCACCGCCGGGAAAGCGGGGGTGAACACCGGGGAGCTGTTTTTT. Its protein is CASTAGKAGVNTGELFF.

The CDR3 is CASSPWDRRGETQYF. CDR3 nucleotides: TGTGCCAGCAGCCCTTGGGACCGACGGGGGGAGACCCAGTACTTC. This chain connects TRBV7-9 to TRBJ2-5, with D tentatively TRBD2 (6 bases). The CDR3 has 15 amino acids. The V gene's germline CDR1 is SEHNR and CDR2 FQNEAQ (reference sequence). Trimming cost V 5 bases and J 5 bases, with 18 bases left between them.